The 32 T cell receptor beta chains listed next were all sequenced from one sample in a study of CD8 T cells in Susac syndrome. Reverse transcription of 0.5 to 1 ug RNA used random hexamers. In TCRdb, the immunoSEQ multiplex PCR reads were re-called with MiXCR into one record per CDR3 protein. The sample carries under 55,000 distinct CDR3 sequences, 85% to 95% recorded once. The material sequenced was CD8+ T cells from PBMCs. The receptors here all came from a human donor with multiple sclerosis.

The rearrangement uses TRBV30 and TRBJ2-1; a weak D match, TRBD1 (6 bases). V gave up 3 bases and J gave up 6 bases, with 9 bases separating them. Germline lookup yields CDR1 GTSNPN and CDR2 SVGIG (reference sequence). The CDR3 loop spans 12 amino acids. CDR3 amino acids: CAWRRGSNEQFF. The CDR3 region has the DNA TGTGCCTGGAGAAGGGGGAGCAATGAGCAGTTCTTC. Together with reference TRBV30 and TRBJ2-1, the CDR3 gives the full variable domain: SQTIHQWPATLVQPVGSPLSLECTVEGTSNPNLYWYRQAAGRGLQLLFYSVGIGQISSEVPQNLSASRPQDRQFILSSKKLLLSDSGFYLCAWRRGSNEQFFGPGTRLTVL.

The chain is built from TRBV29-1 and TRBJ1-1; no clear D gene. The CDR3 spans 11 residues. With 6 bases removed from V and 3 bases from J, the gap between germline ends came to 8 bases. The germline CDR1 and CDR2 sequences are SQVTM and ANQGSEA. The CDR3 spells CSVYKYTEAFF. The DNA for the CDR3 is TGCAGCGTCTACAAGTACACTGAAGCTTTCTTT.

DNA for the CDR3: TGTGCCAGCAGCGGATACGACAGTATAAGCTATGGCTACACCTTC. Encoded protein: CASSGYDSISYGYTF. This rearrangement joins TRBV9 to TRBJ1-2; possible D gene TRBD1, 5 bases. Germline V gene lookup returns CDR1 SGDLS and CDR2 YYNGEE. The V and J ends lost 3 bases and 4 bases respectively, with 16 bases between them. There are 15 residues in the CDR3.

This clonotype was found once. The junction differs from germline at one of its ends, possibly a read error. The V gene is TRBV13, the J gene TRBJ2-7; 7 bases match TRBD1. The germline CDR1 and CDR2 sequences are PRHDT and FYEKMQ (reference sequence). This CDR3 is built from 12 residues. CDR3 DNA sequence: TGTGCCAGCAGTTTCAGCGACAGGGTAAAGACGTTC. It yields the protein CASSFSDRVKTF.

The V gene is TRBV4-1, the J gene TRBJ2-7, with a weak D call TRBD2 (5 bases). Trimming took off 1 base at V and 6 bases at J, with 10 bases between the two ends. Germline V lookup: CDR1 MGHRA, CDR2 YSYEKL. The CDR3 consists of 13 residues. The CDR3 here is CASSQVGAAEQYF. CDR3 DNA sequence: TGCGCCAGCAGCCAAGTTGGAGCGGCCGAGCAGTACTTC.

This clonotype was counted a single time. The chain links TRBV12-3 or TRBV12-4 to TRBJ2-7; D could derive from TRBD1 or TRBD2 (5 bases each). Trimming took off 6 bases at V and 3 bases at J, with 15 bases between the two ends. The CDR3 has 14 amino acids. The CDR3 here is CASSPGTGYYEQYF. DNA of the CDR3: TGTGCCAGCAGCCCAGGGACGGGGTACTACGAGCAGTACTTC.

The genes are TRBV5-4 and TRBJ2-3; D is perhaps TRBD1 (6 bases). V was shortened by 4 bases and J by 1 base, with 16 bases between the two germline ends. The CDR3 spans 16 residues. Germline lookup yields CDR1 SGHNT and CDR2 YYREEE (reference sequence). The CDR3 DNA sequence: TGTGCCAGCAGCCCGGAAGGGGGAGTGGGCACAGATACGCAGTATTTT. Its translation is CASSPEGGVGTDTQYF.

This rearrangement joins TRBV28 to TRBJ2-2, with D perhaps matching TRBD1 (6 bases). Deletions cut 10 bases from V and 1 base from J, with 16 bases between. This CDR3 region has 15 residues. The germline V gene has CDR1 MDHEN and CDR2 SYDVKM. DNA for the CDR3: TGTGCCACAGCGGAGAACAGGGAGAACACCGGGGAGCTGTTTTTT. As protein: CATAENRENTGELFF.

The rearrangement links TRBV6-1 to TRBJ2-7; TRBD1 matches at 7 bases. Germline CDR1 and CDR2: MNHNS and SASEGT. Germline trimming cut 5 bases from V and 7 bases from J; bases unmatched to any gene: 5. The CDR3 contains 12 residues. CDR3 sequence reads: CASSKTGKEQYF. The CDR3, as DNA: TGTGCCAGCAGTAAGACAGGGAAAGAGCAGTACTTC.

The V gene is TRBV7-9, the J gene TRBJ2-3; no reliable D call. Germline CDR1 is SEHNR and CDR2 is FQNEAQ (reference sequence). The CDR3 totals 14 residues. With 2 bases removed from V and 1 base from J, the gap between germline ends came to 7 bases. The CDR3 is CASSLYGGTDTQYF. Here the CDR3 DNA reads TGTGCCAGCAGCTTATATGGCGGCACAGATACGCAGTATTTT.

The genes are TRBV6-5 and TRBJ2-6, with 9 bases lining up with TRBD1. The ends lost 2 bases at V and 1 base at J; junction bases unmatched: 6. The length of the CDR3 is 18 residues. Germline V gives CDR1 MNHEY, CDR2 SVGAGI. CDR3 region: CASSYLGTGRSGANVLTF. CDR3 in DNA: TGTGCCAGCAGTTACCTTGGGACAGGGCGTTCTGGGGCCAACGTCCTGACTTTC.

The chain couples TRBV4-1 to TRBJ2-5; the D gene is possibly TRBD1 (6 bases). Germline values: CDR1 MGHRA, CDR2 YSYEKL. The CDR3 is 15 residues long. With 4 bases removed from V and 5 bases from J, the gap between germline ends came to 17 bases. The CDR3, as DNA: TGCGCCAGCAGCCCTTCGCCAGGGGTCCAGGAGACCCAGTACTTC. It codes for CASSPSPGVQETQYF.

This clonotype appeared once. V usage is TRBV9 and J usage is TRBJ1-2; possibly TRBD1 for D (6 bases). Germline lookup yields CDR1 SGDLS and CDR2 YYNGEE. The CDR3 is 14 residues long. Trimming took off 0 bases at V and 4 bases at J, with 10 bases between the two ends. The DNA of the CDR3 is TGTGCCAGCAGCGTAGGGGACACAGCCTATGGCTACACCTTC. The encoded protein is CASSVGDTAYGYTF. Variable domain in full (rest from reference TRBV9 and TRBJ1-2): DSGVTQTPKHLITATGQRVTLRCSPRSGDLSVYWYQQSLDQGLQFLIQYYNGEERAKGNILERFSAQQFPDLHSELNLSSLELGDSALYFCASSVGDTAYGYTFGSGTRLTVV.

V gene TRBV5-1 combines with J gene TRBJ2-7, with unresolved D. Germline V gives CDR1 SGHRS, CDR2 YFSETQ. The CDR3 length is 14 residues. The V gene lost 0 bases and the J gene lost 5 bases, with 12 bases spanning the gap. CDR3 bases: TGCGCCAGCAGCTTGGTCGGGCCGGCGGACGAGCAGTACTTC. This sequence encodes CASSLVGPADEQYF.

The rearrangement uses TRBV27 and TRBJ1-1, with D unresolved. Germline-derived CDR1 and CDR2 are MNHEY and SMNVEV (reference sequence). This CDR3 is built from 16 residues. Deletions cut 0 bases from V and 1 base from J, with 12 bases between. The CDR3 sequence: CASSLSRGGSNTEAFF. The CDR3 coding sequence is TGTGCCAGCAGTTTATCGCGGGGAGGATCGAACACTGAAGCTTTCTTT.

This chain's CDR3 is CASSFRDRARGDTQYF. CDR3 in DNA: TGCGCCAGCAGCTTCCGGGACAGGGCTAGAGGTGATACGCAGTATTTT. This sequence joins TRBV5-1 and TRBJ2-3; 9 bases map to TRBD1. Per the germline V gene, CDR1 is SGHRS and CDR2 is YFSETQ. This CDR3 is built from 16 residues. V was clipped by 2 bases and J by 6 bases; unmatched bases: 10.

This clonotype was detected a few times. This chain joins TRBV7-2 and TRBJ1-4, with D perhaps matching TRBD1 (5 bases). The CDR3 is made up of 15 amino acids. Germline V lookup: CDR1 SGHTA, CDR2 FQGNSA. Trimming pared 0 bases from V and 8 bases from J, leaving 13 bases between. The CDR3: CASSLAWRGWEKLFF. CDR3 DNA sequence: TGTGCCAGCAGCTTAGCGTGGAGGGGTTGGGAAAAACTGTTTTTT. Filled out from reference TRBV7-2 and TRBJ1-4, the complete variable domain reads GAGVSQSPSNKVTEKGKDVELRCDPISGHTALYWYRQSLGQGLEFLIYFQGNSAPDKSGLPSDRFSAERTGGSVSTLTIQRTQQEDSAVYLCASSLAWRGWEKLFFGSGTQLSVL.

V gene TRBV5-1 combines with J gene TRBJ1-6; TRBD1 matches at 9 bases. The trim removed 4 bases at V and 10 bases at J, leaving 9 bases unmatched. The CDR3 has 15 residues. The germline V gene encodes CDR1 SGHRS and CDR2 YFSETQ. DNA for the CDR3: TGCGCCAGCAGCACGGACAGGGGACGCGGATCACCCCTCCACTTT. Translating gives CASSTDRGRGSPLHF.

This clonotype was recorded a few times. Written as DNA, the CDR3 is TGTGCCACCAGCAGGTCCTCGCGGGCCACAGATACGCAGTATTTT. It codes for CATSRSSRATDTQYF. V and J are TRBV15 and TRBJ2-3; TRBD2 might be the D (5 bases). The germline V and J ends were trimmed by 3 bases and 2 bases, with 12 bases remaining between them. The CDR3 has 15 amino acids. In germline, CDR1 is LNHNV, CDR2 YYDKDF (reference sequence).

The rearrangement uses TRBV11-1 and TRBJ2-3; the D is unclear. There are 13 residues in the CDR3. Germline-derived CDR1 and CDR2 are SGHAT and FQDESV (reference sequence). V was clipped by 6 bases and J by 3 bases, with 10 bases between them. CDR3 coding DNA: TGTGCCAGCAGGACCGAAGGGACAGATACGCAGTATTTT. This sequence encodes CASRTEGTDTQYF.

In DNA form, the CDR3 reads TGTGCCAGCAGTGAAGTGTTCTCTAGCGGGGGGGGGAATGAGCAGTTCTTC. Its protein product is CASSEVFSSGGGNEQFF. The chain links TRBV2 to TRBJ2-1; 12 nucleotides line up with TRBD2. The CDR3 sequence is 17 residues long. The germline V gene encodes CDR1 SNHLY and CDR2 FYNNEI. Trimming took 1 base from V and 7 from J; bases not matched to a gene: 8.

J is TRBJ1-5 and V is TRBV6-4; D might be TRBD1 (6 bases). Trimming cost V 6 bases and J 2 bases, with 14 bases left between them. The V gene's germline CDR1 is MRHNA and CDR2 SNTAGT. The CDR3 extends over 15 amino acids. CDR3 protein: CASSDKGVRNQPQHF. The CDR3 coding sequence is TGTGCCAGCAGCGATAAGGGGGTCCGCAATCAGCCCCAGCATTTT.

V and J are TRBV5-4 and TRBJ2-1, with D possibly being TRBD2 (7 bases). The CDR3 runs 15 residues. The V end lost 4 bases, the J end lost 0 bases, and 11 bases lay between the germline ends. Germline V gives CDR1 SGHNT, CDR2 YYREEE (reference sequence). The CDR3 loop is CASSPGGPSYNEQFF. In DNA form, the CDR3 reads TGTGCCAGCAGCCCCGGGGGGCCCTCCTACAATGAGCAGTTCTTC.

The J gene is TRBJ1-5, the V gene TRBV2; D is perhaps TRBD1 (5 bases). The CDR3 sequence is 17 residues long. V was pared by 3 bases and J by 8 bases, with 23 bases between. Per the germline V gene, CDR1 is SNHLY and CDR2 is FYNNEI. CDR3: CASSDPLSAELREPQHF. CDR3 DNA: TGTGCCAGCAGTGATCCCCTTTCGGCGGAACTCAGGGAGCCCCAGCATTTT.

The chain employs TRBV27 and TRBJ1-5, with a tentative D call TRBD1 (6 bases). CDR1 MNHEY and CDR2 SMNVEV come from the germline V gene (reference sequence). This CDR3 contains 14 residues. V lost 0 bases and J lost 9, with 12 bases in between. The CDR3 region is CASSLSQGLGPQHF. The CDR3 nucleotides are TGTGCCAGCAGTTTATCTCAGGGGTTAGGGCCCCAGCATTTT.

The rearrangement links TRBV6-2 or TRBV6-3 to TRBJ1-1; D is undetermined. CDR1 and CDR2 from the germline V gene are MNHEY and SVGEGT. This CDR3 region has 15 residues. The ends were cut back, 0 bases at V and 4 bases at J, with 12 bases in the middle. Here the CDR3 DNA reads TGTGCCAGCAGTTACTCCGGGCGGGTGGGCACTGAAGCTTTCTTT. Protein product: CASSYSGRVGTEAFF.

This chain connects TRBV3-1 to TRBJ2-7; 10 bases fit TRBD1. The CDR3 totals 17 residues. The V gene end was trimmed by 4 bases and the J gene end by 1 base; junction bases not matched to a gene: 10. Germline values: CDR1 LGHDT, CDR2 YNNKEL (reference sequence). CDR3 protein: CASSPRQGAIGSYEQYF. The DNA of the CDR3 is TGTGCCAGCAGCCCCCGACAGGGGGCAATTGGGTCCTACGAGCAGTACTTC.

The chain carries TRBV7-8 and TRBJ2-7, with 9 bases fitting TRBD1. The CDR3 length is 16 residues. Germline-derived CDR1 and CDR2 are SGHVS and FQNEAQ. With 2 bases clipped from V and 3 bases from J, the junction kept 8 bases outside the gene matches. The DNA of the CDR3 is TGTGCCAGCAGCTTATTACCGGGACAGGGTCTCTACGAGCAGTACTTC. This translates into CASSLLPGQGLYEQYF.

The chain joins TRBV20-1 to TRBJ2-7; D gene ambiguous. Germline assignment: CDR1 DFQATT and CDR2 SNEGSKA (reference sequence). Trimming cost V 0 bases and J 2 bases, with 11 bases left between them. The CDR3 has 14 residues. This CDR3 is CSARDPQKPYEQYF. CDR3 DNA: TGCAGTGCTAGAGATCCCCAGAAACCCTACGAGCAGTACTTC.

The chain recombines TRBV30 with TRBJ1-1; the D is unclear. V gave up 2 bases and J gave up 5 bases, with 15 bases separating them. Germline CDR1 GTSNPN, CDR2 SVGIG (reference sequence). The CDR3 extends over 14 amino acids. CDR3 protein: CAWSPPRRRTEAFF. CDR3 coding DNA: TGTGCCTGGAGTCCCCCTCGGAGGCGGACTGAAGCTTTCTTT.

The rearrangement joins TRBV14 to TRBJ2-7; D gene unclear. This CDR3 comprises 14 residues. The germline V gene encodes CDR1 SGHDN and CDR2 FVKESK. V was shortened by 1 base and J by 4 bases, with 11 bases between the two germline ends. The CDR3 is CASSQGSIEYEQYF. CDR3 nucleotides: TGTGCCAGCAGCCAAGGGTCGATCGAATACGAGCAGTACTTC.

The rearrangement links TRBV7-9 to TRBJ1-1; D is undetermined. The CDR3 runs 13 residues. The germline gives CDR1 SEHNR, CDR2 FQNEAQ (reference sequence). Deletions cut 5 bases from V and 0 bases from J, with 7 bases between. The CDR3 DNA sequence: TGTGCCAGCAGCGCCAATTTGAACACTGAAGCTTTCTTT. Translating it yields CASSANLNTEAFF. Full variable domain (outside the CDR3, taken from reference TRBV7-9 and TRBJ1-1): DTGVSQNPRHKITKRGQNVTFRCDPISEHNRLYWYRQTLGQGPEFLTYFQNEAQLEKSRLLSDRFSAERPKGSFSTLEIQRTEQGDSAMYLCASSANLNTEAFFGQGTRLTVV.